This T cell receptor (beta chain) was recorded in a study of blood T cell repertoires in COVID-19. Using immunoSEQ multiplex PCR, the repertoire was profiled, and TCRdb retains in-frame clones only, with some absent. The sample comprises about 300,000 clones, roughly 87% of which are singletons, and 4.5% to 7% rests with the top ten. Across fewer than 25 US areas, participants ranged in age from 18 to 89 years. Two negative PCRs, clearance, or symptom resolution were required of recovered Cohort 3 donors. This CDR3 has 15 amino acids. CDR1 is LGHNA, CDR2 YSLEER, per germline. The V segment lost 4 bases and the J segment 2 bases; nucleotides outside the gene matches: 5.

This clonotype originated in a woman in her twenties or thirties who had recovered from COVID-19. The rearrangement links TRBV4-3 to TRBJ1-5; 7 bases are a match to TRBD1. The sequenced material came from PBMCs or T cells enriched from blood (not recorded which). This CDR3 is CASSRDSLGNQPQHF. The CDR3 bases are TGCGCCAGCAGCCGGGACAGCTTGGGCAATCAGCCCCAGCATTTT.